The 32 T cell receptor beta chains given below trace back to one sample, sequenced in a study of cytomegalovirus exposure and HLA in healthy donors. The PCR used 60 Vbeta and 13 Jbeta primers. Data came from immunoSEQ multiplex PCR; TCRdb stores just in-frame clones and leaves some out. The sample yields more than 95,000 clones, roughly 80% seen once. The source material was PBMCs. The receptors here all came from a man over 45 in good health and CMV-seropositive.

The V and J genes are TRBV7-9 and TRBJ2-7; 10 nucleotides agree with TRBD1. The V gene's germline CDR1 is SEHNR and CDR2 FQNEAQ (reference sequence). The CDR3 is made up of 16 amino acids. The junction had 10 bases not matched to a gene; V was cut back by 3 bases and J by 5 bases. The CDR3 is CASSFYVRGTGDEQYF. CDR3 coding DNA: TGTGCCAGCAGCTTTTACGTAAGAGGGACAGGGGACGAGCAGTACTTC.

The rearrangement joins TRBV7-3 to TRBJ2-3; 8 positions match TRBD2. J lost 5 bases, V lost 2 bases, and 9 bases had no gene match. This CDR3 spans 16 amino acids. Germline CDR1 SGHTA, CDR2 FQGTGA. The chain's CDR3 is CASSLQPGGPGDTQYF. The CDR3, as DNA: TGTGCCAGCAGCTTACAACCGGGGGGGCCCGGAGATACGCAGTATTTT.

The rearrangement links TRBV7-9 to TRBJ1-2, with D perhaps TRBD1 (5 bases). V lost 3 bases and J lost 4, with 9 bases in between. The length of the CDR3 is 13 residues. Germline CDR1 and CDR2: SEHNR and FQNEAQ (reference sequence). CDR3 loop: CASSFDSIYGYTF. CDR3 sequence (DNA): TGTGCCAGCAGCTTTGACAGCATCTATGGCTACACCTTC.

The chain uses TRBV6-5 and TRBJ1-1; no definite D call. This CDR3 comprises 13 residues. Trimming removed 2 bases at V and 1 base at J, with 5 bases between. From germline, CDR1 is MNHEY and CDR2 SVGAGI. Written as DNA, the CDR3 is TGTGCCAGCAGTTACAGCGCGAACACTGAAGCTTTCTTT. Its translation: CASSYSANTEAFF.

This chain joins TRBV6-5 and TRBJ1-2, with a weak D call TRBD1 (5 bases). Germline V gene lookup returns CDR1 MNHEY and CDR2 SVGAGI. The V end was cut by 4 bases, the J end by 2 bases, with 11 bases between. The CDR3 sequence is 14 residues long. In DNA form, the CDR3 reads TGTGCCAGCAGTTTAGGACAATCCAACTATGGCTACACCTTC. Its translation is CASSLGQSNYGYTF.

The chain couples TRBV7-2 to TRBJ2-7; no reliable D call. Per the germline V gene, CDR1 is SGHTA and CDR2 is FQGNSA. Trimming removed 1 base at V and 4 bases at J, with 8 bases between. This CDR3 is 13 amino acids long. The CDR3 sequence is CASSLGFRYEQYF. CDR3 bases: TGTGCCAGCAGCTTAGGTTTTCGGTACGAGCAGTACTTC.

The V gene is TRBV5-4, the J gene TRBJ1-1; D ambiguous. The germline CDR1 and CDR2 sequences are SGHNT and YYREEE (reference sequence). CDR3 length: 12 amino acids. V lost 0 bases and J lost 4, with 4 bases in between. The CDR3 DNA reads TGTGCCAGCAGCTTGGATAGCACTGAAGCTTTCTTT. As protein: CASSLDSTEAFF.

The V call is TRBV9, the J call TRBJ1-4, with 9 positions matching TRBD1. The germline gives CDR1 SGDLS, CDR2 YYNGEE. This CDR3 has 20 amino acids. The V and J ends lost 0 bases and 1 base, in that order; junction bases with no gene match: 13. Written as DNA, the CDR3 is TGTGCCAGCAGCGTAGGCCCGGGACAGGGCGCCCCGCGAACTAATGAAAAACTGTTTTTT. Its protein is CASSVGPGQGAPRTNEKLFF. The full variable domain, rest sourced from reference TRBV9 and TRBJ1-4, is DSGVTQTPKHLITATGQRVTLRCSPRSGDLSVYWYQQSLDQGLQFLIQYYNGEERAKGNILERFSAQQFPDLHSELNLSSLELGDSALYFCASSVGPGQGAPRTNEKLFFGSGTQLSVL.

With regard to this clone: Distinct nucleotide sequences in the sample also encode this CDR3. The chain has TRBV6-5 and TRBJ1-1; D is uncertain. The CDR3 is made up of 13 amino acids. Trimming cost V 11 bases and J 2 bases, with 15 bases left between them. Germline CDR1 reads MNHEY; CDR2 reads SVGAGI. CDR3 nucleotides: TGTGCCGCGAATAAAGAGGGCAACACTGAAGCTTTCTTT. Its translation: CAANKEGNTEAFF.

The chain joins TRBV5-1 to TRBJ2-2, with D possibly matching TRBD1 (6 bases). The CDR3 has 14 amino acids. Trimming took off 1 base at V and 6 bases at J, with 10 bases between the two ends. In germline, CDR1 is SGHRS, CDR2 YFSETQ. The CDR3 sequence is CASSLLPGAGELFF. In DNA form, the CDR3 reads TGCGCCAGCAGCTTGCTACCAGGGGCCGGGGAGCTGTTTTTT.

The CDR3 DNA reads TGTGCCAGCAGTCCCCTACTTGTCTACGAGCAGTACTTC. It yields the protein CASSPLLVYEQYF. The chain joins TRBV27 to TRBJ2-7; unclear D gene. CDR3 length equals 13 residues. Germline lookup yields CDR1 MNHEY and CDR2 SMNVEV (reference sequence). V lost 5 bases, J lost 3 bases, and 11 bases lay in between.

By sample share, this clone is medium-sized. The chain recombines TRBV6-1 with TRBJ1-4; maybe TRBD1 (5 bases). CDR1 is MNHNS, CDR2 SASEGT, per germline. V lost 4 bases and J lost 5, with 11 bases in between. The CDR3 has 14 residues. The CDR3 DNA follows: TGTGCCAGCAGTGCCCTTGGGGGGAATGAAAAACTGTTTTTT. It is translated as CASSALGGNEKLFF.

On this clone: In the same sample, other DNA sequences code for this CDR3. The chain combines TRBV18 with TRBJ2-7, with no clear D. Germline V CDR1 and CDR2: KGHSH, LQKENI. CDR3 length: 12 amino acids. Trimming removed 3 bases from V and 0 bases from J, with 3 bases in between. This chain's CDR3 is CASSPSSYEQYF. The CDR3 DNA sequence: TGTGCCAGCTCACCGAGCTCCTACGAGCAGTACTTC.

The gene calls are TRBV28 and TRBJ2-1; 11 bases line up with TRBD2. The CDR3 is 14 residues long. V dropped 10 bases and J dropped 8; count of bases not matched to a gene: 10. Per the germline V gene, CDR1 is MDHEN and CDR2 is SYDVKM. The CDR3 DNA reads as TGTGCCACCAAGTTTAGCGGGGGGGATGATGAGCAGTTCTTC. Residues: CATKFSGGDDEQFF.

This chain uses TRBV6-4 with TRBJ1-6; D uncertain. Germline CDR1 MRHNA, CDR2 SNTAGT. The CDR3 has 15 residues. V lost 1 base to trimming and J lost 6 bases, with 10 bases between them. CDR3 in DNA: TGTGCCAGCAGTGACTGGAGGCAAGTTAATTCACCCCTCCACTTT. Encoded protein: CASSDWRQVNSPLHF.

This clone was recorded a few times. The genes are TRBV2 and TRBJ2-5; 7 bases line up with TRBD1. CDR3 length: 14 residues. CDR1 SNHLY and CDR2 FYNNEI come from the germline V gene. V gave up 1 base and J gave up 4 bases; unmatched junction bases: 3. The CDR3, as DNA: TGTGCCAGCAGTGAAGGACAGGGCTCAGAGACCCAGTACTTC. Its protein is CASSEGQGSETQYF.

This clone was observed a few times. The chain uses TRBV6-5 and TRBJ2-7; 9 nucleotides agree with TRBD2. V shed 6 bases, J shed 5 bases, and the junction held 11 bases outside the gene matches. Germline lookup yields CDR1 MNHEY and CDR2 SVGAGI. There are 15 residues in the CDR3. DNA of the CDR3: TGTGCCAGCAGATCCGCGGGAGGGCCCACTGACGAGCAGTACTTC. Translation gives CASRSAGGPTDEQYF.

This sequence joins TRBV15 and TRBJ1-2; TRBD1 agrees at 8 bases. Germline CDR1 and CDR2: LNHNV and YYDKDF (reference sequence). After removal of 1 base from V and 7 bases from J, the junction contained 8 bases not matched to a gene. This CDR3 is built from 15 residues. CDR3 protein: CATSRVPGQGGGYTF. For the CDR3, the DNA is TGTGCCACCAGCAGAGTCCCAGGACAGGGCGGTGGCTACACCTTC.

The table lists this clone with a count of one. The rearrangement joins TRBV6-5 to TRBJ2-7; maybe TRBD1 (6 bases). The CDR3 covers 16 residues. CDR1 MNHEY and CDR2 SVGAGI come from the germline V gene. V was cut by 4 bases and J by 5 bases, with 21 bases left in between. CDR3 bases: TGTGCCAGCAGTTCCACCTCCAGGCACAGGGCCCACGAGCAGTACTTC. Protein sequence: CASSSTSRHRAHEQYF.

The chain carries TRBV5-4 and TRBJ1-1, with a weak D call TRBD1 (6 bases). V dropped 6 bases and J dropped 4 bases, with 13 bases sitting between them. The CDR3 contains 13 residues. Looked up from germline, CDR1 is SGHNT and CDR2 is YYREEE (reference sequence). The CDR3 spells CASMKGESTEAFF. The CDR3, as DNA: TGTGCCAGCATGAAGGGGGAAAGCACTGAAGCTTTCTTT. The full variable domain, its missing parts supplied by reference TRBV5-4 and TRBJ1-1, is ETGVTQSPTHLIKTRGQQVTLRCSSQSGHNTVSWYQQALGQGPQFIFQYYREEENGRGNFPPRFSGLQFPNYSSELNVNALELDDSALYLCASMKGESTEAFFGQGTRLTVV.

The gene calls are TRBV7-6 and TRBJ2-7; TRBD2 is a possible D gene (5 bases). The germline CDR1 and CDR2 sequences are SGHVS and FNYEAQ. There are 14 residues in the CDR3. The ends were cut back, 2 bases at V and 5 bases at J, with 13 bases in the middle. The CDR3 region is CASSLRGNNDEQYF. DNA of the CDR3: TGTGCCAGCAGCTTACGAGGGAACAACGACGAGCAGTACTTC.

The chain uses TRBV7-2 and TRBJ2-3, with D possibly TRBD2 on 5 matching bases. CDR3 length: 15 residues. Trimming took 1 base from V and 3 from J, leaving 11 bases between them. The germline CDR1 and CDR2 sequences are SGHTA and FQGNSA. The CDR3 DNA sequence: TGTGCCAGCAGCTTAGTAGCGACCCCTACAGATACGCAGTATTTT. Amino acids: CASSLVATPTDTQYF.

In its sample, this clone is medium-sized (0.01 to 0.1%). V and J are TRBV6-6 and TRBJ2-7, with D possibly matching TRBD1 (6 bases). This CDR3 region has 14 residues. V gave up 4 bases and J gave up 6 bases, with 16 bases separating them. Germline CDR1 and CDR2: MNHNY and SVGAGI (reference sequence). CDR3 in DNA: TGTGCCAGCAGTTCTCATTTACTACAGGGCGAGCAGTACTTC. It specifies CASSSHLLQGEQYF.

In this sample, this clone turned up a few times. The chain joins TRBV6-5 to TRBJ2-3; 10 bases match TRBD2. Germline CDR1 reads MNHEY; CDR2 reads SVGAGI. Trimming cost V 6 bases and J 2 bases; bases outside gene matches: 5. This CDR3 has 15 amino acids. Here the CDR3 reads CASRISGRLTDTQYF. Here the CDR3 DNA reads TGTGCCAGCAGGATTAGCGGGAGGCTCACAGATACGCAGTATTTT.

V is TRBV18 and J is TRBJ2-7, with 9 nucleotides matching TRBD1. This CDR3 spans 15 amino acids. Losses at the gene ends were 0 bases for V and 5 bases for J; bases not matched to a gene: 5. The germline gives CDR1 KGHSH, CDR2 LQKENI. CDR3 sequence (DNA): TGTGCCAGCTCACCACCCGGGACAGGGATTGACGAGCAGTACTTC. Protein sequence: CASSPPGTGIDEQYF.

The V and J genes are TRBV6-5 and TRBJ2-3, with 11 bases fitting TRBD2. This CDR3 has 15 amino acids. Germline-derived CDR1 and CDR2 are MNHEY and SVGAGI. After removal of 6 bases from V and 1 base from J, the junction contained 3 bases not matched to a gene. Here the CDR3 DNA reads TGTGCCAGCAGAGGGGGACTAGCGGGCACAGATACGCAGTATTTT. Residues: CASRGGLAGTDTQYF.

The V and J genes are TRBV19 and TRBJ2-1, with 8 nucleotides matching TRBD1. The CDR3 runs 15 residues. Germline trimming cut 3 bases from V and 7 bases from J; bases unmatched to any gene: 8. Per germline, CDR1 LNHDA and CDR2 SQIVND (reference sequence). The CDR3 DNA is TGTGCCAGTAGTATGCAGAACAGGGGGTCGAATGAGCAGTTCTTC. Encoded protein: CASSMQNRGSNEQFF.

V and J are TRBV30 and TRBJ1-2, with a possible D match to TRBD1 (5 bases). V gave up 7 bases and J gave up 3 bases, with 12 bases separating them. Germline CDR1 GTSNPN, CDR2 SVGIG (reference sequence). This CDR3 spans 12 amino acids. The CDR3 loop reads CALTQAYYGYTF. DNA for the CDR3: TGTGCCTTAACACAGGCTTACTATGGCTACACCTTC. The entire variable domain, with the rest obtained from reference TRBV30 and TRBJ1-2, is as follows: SQTIHQWPATLVQPVGSPLSLECTVEGTSNPNLYWYRQAAGRGLQLLFYSVGIGQISSEVPQNLSASRPQDRQFILSSKKLLLSDSGFYLCALTQAYYGYTFGSGTRLTVV.

The V gene is TRBV7-2, the J gene TRBJ1-2; possible D gene TRBD1, 6 bases. There are 13 residues in the CDR3. Germline-derived CDR1 and CDR2 are SGHTA and FQGNSA. Trimming took off 5 bases at V and 7 bases at J, with 14 bases between the two ends. Written as DNA, the CDR3 is TGTGCCAGCAGCCCACAGGGAGAGGGTGGCTACACCTTC. Protein: CASSPQGEGGYTF.

The chain employs TRBV11-2 and TRBJ1-1; D might be TRBD1 (5 bases). V lost 5 bases, J lost 2 bases, and 15 bases lay in between. This CDR3 has 15 residues. CDR1 SGHAT and CDR2 FQNNGV come from the germline V gene. In DNA, the CDR3 is TGTGCCAGCAGCACATCCCACAGGAGTAACACTGAAGCTTTCTTT. It yields the protein CASSTSHRSNTEAFF.

The chain is built from TRBV6-1 and TRBJ2-7; D is perhaps TRBD1 (6 bases). With 2 bases removed from V and 3 bases from J, the gap between germline ends came to 23 bases. In germline, CDR1 is MNHNS, CDR2 SASEGT. The CDR3 covers 18 residues. DNA of the CDR3: TGTGCCAGCAGTGAATCCCCCTCAGGCAGGGGTCAGTTCTACGAGCAGTACTTC. The encoded protein is CASSESPSGRGQFYEQYF.

This chain links TRBV6-1 with TRBJ1-1; TRBD1 is a possible D gene (6 bases). CDR1 and CDR2 from the germline V gene are MNHNS and SASEGT. Trimming stripped 2 bases from V and 4 bases from J, with 14 bases between. CDR3 size: 15 residues. In DNA, the CDR3 is TGTGCCAGCAGTGAAATGGCAGGGGCTGCCACTGAAGCTTTCTTT. This sequence encodes CASSEMAGAATEAFF.